The source of this T cell receptor (beta chain) is a study of a mutant IDH1 vaccine in newly diagnosed glioma. Using immunoSEQ multiplex PCR, the repertoire was profiled, and TCRdb retains in-frame clones only, with some absent. The sample includes 30,000 to 45,000 clones, around 78% seen only once; the top ten take more than 5.5%. Time point defined: week 5, during vaccination. Vaccine doses each comprised 300 ug of mutant IDH1 20-mer peptide, with topical imiquimod. The CDR3 is made up of 14 amino acids. V shed 1 base and J shed 0 bases, with 7 bases lying between them. Germline values: CDR1 SGHTA, CDR2 FQGNSA. This clone was observed a few times. Its antigen is still unknown.

The chain carries TRBV7-2 and TRBJ2-7; either TRBD1 or TRBD2 may fit D (5 bases each). This material consisted of PBMCs, taken from a glioma patient whose treatment included an IDH1 peptide vaccine. This receptor was identified in a man aged 40-49 years with glioma. CDR3 in amino acids: CASSLGGISYEQYF. CDR3 coding DNA: TGTGCCAGCAGCTTAGGGGGGATCTCCTACGAGCAGTACTTC.